This TCR beta chain derives from a study of T cells in tumors after PD-1 blockade. About the research overall: Some patients also took daily vismodegib 150 mg during anti-PD-1 treatment.

The V gene's germline CDR1 is SNHLY and CDR2 FYNNEI. The CDR3 is made up of 13 amino acids. V was cut by 6 bases and J by 4 bases, with 10 bases left in between. Genomic DNA template from tumor biopsies or peripheral blood, 616 ng to 6,004 ng input. Measured with immunoSEQ multiplex PCR; TCRdb has only the in-frame clones, and not every one. The data show 14,000 or so clones, over 80% seen once. This receptor was identified in a human donor with basal cell carcinoma. Material: PBMCs, obtained after anti-PD-1 treatment. This chain connects TRBV2 to TRBJ2-1; D remains ambiguous. CDR3 region: CASSVEKYNEQFF. CDR3 sequence (DNA): TGTGCCAGCAGCGTAGAAAAATACAATGAGCAGTTCTTC.